These 27 T cell receptor beta chains share one sample of origin, sequenced in a study of blood T cell repertoires in COVID-19. Assay used: immunoSEQ multiplex PCR; TCRdb lists only in-frame clones, some missing. The sample lists about 220,000 clones; about 87% were seen once. The sample taken for sequencing was PBMCs or T cells enriched from blood (not recorded which). All receptors derive from a woman younger than 45 who had recovered from COVID-19.

There are a few counts of this clone. The sample has other DNA sequences that encode this CDR3 too. The genes are TRBV19 and TRBJ1-4; D is undetermined. Germline V gives CDR1 LNHDA, CDR2 SQIVND (reference sequence). Trimming removed 4 bases from V and 5 bases from J, with 11 bases in between. The CDR3 covers 14 residues. The CDR3 region is CASSTRTGNEKLFF. DNA for the CDR3: TGTGCCAGTAGTACCCGGACGGGAAATGAAAAACTGTTTTTT.

V is TRBV5-1 and J is TRBJ1-6; a possible D gene is TRBD1 (6 bases). Germline V gene data show CDR1 as SGHRS and CDR2 as YFSETQ. The CDR3 is 15 residues long. The ends were cut back, 0 bases at V and 5 bases at J, with 9 bases in the middle. The CDR3 loop reads CASSLADRDNSPLHF. In DNA, the CDR3 is TGCGCCAGCAGCTTGGCGGACAGAGATAATTCACCCCTCCACTTT. Looking up the rest from reference TRBV5-1 and TRBJ1-6 gives the full variable domain: KAGVTQTPRYLIKTRGQQVTLSCSPISGHRSVSWYQQTPGQGLQFLFEYFSETQRNKGNFPGRFSGRQFSNSRSEMNVSTLELGDSALYLCASSLADRDNSPLHFGNGTRLTVT.

The chain uses TRBV12-5 and TRBJ1-1; TRBD1 matches at 7 bases. The V gene's germline CDR1 is LGHNT and CDR2 FRNRAP. After removal of 3 bases from V and 0 bases from J, the junction contained 13 bases not matched to a gene. The CDR3 has 18 residues. The CDR3 loop reads CASGFEGGLGRLNTEAFF. The CDR3 nucleotides read TGTGCTAGTGGTTTCGAAGGGGGCTTAGGACGGTTGAACACTGAAGCTTTCTTT.

The chain is built from TRBV7-3 and TRBJ1-1; 7 bases align to TRBD1. The germline V gene encodes CDR1 SGHTA and CDR2 FQGTGA. The trim removed 3 bases at V and 1 base at J, leaving 11 bases unmatched. The CDR3 length is 17 residues. In nucleotides, the CDR3 is TGTGCCAGCAGCTTGTATCCTGGGACAGATGGGAACACTGAAGCTTTCTTT. As protein: CASSLYPGTDGNTEAFF.

About this clone itself: Other DNA sequences within the sample encode an identical CDR3. The V gene is TRBV7-9, the J gene TRBJ1-1; D is undetermined. Between the trimmed V and J ends, which lost 1 base and 0 bases, there was a span of 6 bases. There are 14 residues in the CDR3. Germline CDR1 is SEHNR and CDR2 is FQNEAQ (reference sequence). CDR3 amino acids: CASSLDSMNTEAFF. The DNA of the CDR3 is TGTGCCAGCAGCTTAGACAGCATGAACACTGAAGCTTTCTTT.

The chain employs TRBV2 and TRBJ2-5; TRBD2 aligns across 10 bases. CDR1 and CDR2 from the germline V gene are SNHLY and FYNNEI. V lost 1 base, J lost 7 bases, and 6 bases stayed unmatched. The CDR3 has 15 amino acids. Written as DNA, the CDR3 is TGTGCCAGCAGTGAAGGGTCTAGCGGGGGTGGGACCCAGTACTTC. This sequence encodes CASSEGSSGGGTQYF.

The rearrangement links TRBV27 to TRBJ1-6; D is unresolved. The CDR3 extends over 13 amino acids. CDR1 is MNHEY and CDR2 is SMNVEV in the germline V gene (reference sequence). Trimming removed 2 bases from V and 6 bases from J, with 5 bases in between. CDR3 DNA sequence: TGTGCCAGCAGTTTAGCCGGTAATTCACCCCTCCACTTT. Its translation: CASSLAGNSPLHF.

The rearrangement links TRBV11-2 to TRBJ2-1, with D possibly being TRBD1 (5 bases). V dropped 2 bases and J dropped 8 bases, with 10 bases sitting between them. There are 13 residues in the CDR3. Germline assignment: CDR1 SGHAT and CDR2 FQNNGV. Here the CDR3 reads CASSLSQGDEQFF. CDR3 DNA: TGTGCCAGCAGCTTATCTCAGGGCGATGAGCAGTTCTTC.

This clone was seen once. CDR3 sequence: CASSLEGGTSTEAFF. DNA for the CDR3: TGTGCCAGCAGCTTAGAGGGCGGGACTTCGACTGAAGCTTTCTTT. This chain connects TRBV7-6 to TRBJ1-1; a weak D match, TRBD1 (5 bases). The germline V gene encodes CDR1 SGHVS and CDR2 FNYEAQ. The CDR3 spans 15 residues. The V and J ends lost 1 base and 5 bases respectively, with 14 bases between them.

V usage is TRBV7-2 and J usage is TRBJ1-1, with 10 bases aligning to TRBD1. The V gene end was trimmed by 4 bases and the J gene end by 0 bases; junction bases not matched to a gene: 8. Per germline, CDR1 SGHTA and CDR2 FQGNSA. This CDR3 has 17 amino acids. This CDR3 is CASSSTGGAGLNTEAFF. Here the CDR3 DNA reads TGTGCCAGCAGCTCGACAGGGGGCGCTGGGTTGAACACTGAAGCTTTCTTT.

This clone was observed a single time. The V and J genes are TRBV2 and TRBJ1-4, with TRBD1 identical over 7 bases. The CDR3 totals 18 residues. V lost 4 bases to trimming and J lost 8 bases; unmatched junction nucleotides: 19. The V gene's germline CDR1 is SNHLY and CDR2 FYNNEI. CDR3 nucleotides: TGTGCCAGCAGTGGGGTAACAGGGGCAAGACCAAAGGACGAAAAACTGTTTTTT. Translated, it gives CASSGVTGARPKDEKLFF.

This clone showed up just once. The junction departs from germline at one end; a sequencing error may be responsible. V usage is TRBV7-7 and J usage is TRBJ1-1; D uncertain. The CDR3 loop spans 13 amino acids. Germline V gene data show CDR1 as SSHAT and CDR2 as FNYEAQ (reference sequence). CDR3 nucleotide sequence: TGTGCTAGCAGCCTTAGGCGAGGGACTGAAGCTTTCTTT. It translates to CASSLRRGTEAFF.

The chain employs TRBV5-1 and TRBJ1-3, with D perhaps TRBD1 (6 bases). The CDR3 loop spans 19 amino acids. Trimming took off 5 bases at V and 0 bases at J, with 24 bases between the two ends. Germline V gene lookup returns CDR1 SGHRS and CDR2 YFSETQ. Here the CDR3 DNA reads TGCGCCAGCAGTCAGGGTCGGGGCGGGGGCAGAGACTCTGGAAACACCATATATTTT. Translation: CASSQGRGGGRDSGNTIYF.

The V gene is TRBV18, the J gene TRBJ1-1; 8 bases map to TRBD1. This CDR3 is built from 16 residues. Per the germline V gene, CDR1 is KGHSH and CDR2 is LQKENI. After removal of 3 bases from V and 0 bases from J, the junction contained 6 bases not matched to a gene. CDR3 amino acids: CASSPKTTGVNTEAFF. The CDR3 DNA follows: TGTGCCAGCTCACCGAAGACGACAGGGGTGAACACTGAAGCTTTCTTT.

This chain links TRBV6-1 with TRBJ1-3; a possible D gene is TRBD1 (6 bases). Trimming took off 3 bases at V and 8 bases at J, with 14 bases between the two ends. Per the germline V gene, CDR1 is MNHNS and CDR2 is SASEGT. The CDR3 runs 14 residues. This CDR3 is CASSDTGSGYTIYF. In DNA, the CDR3 is TGTGCCAGCAGTGATACAGGGAGTGGGTACACCATATATTTT.

This clone was observed once. This chain links TRBV5-6 with TRBJ1-5, with D possibly TRBD1 on 6 matching bases. The CDR3 is 16 residues long. The V gene's germline CDR1 is SGHDT and CDR2 YYEEEE. Deletions cut 3 bases from V and 7 bases from J, with 20 bases between. CDR3 DNA sequence: TGTGCCAGCAGCTCTACTGGGACACCCGTGGACCAGCCCCAGCATTTT. It specifies CASSSTGTPVDQPQHF.

The rearrangement links TRBV7-9 to TRBJ2-4; D unclear. This CDR3 has 12 residues. Trimming pared 8 bases from V and 1 base from J, leaving 6 bases between. The germline CDR1 and CDR2 sequences are SEHNR and FQNEAQ (reference sequence). The DNA of the CDR3 is TGTGCCAGCTCCGGGGCCAAAAACATTCAGTACTTC. Its protein is CASSGAKNIQYF.

The chain links TRBV13 to TRBJ1-5; a possible D gene is TRBD1 (5 bases). The CDR3 is 13 residues long. CDR1 is PRHDT, CDR2 FYEKMQ, per germline (reference sequence). The germline V and J ends were trimmed by 5 bases and 4 bases, with 9 bases remaining between them. CDR3 sequence: CASSPQGNQPQHF. In DNA, the CDR3 is TGTGCCAGCAGCCCTCAGGGAAATCAGCCCCAGCATTTT. Looking up the rest from reference TRBV13 and TRBJ1-5 gives the full variable domain: AAGVIQSPRHLIKEKRETATLKCYPIPRHDTVYWYQQGPGQDPQFLISFYEKMQSDKGSIPDRFSAQQFSDYHSELNMSSLELGDSALYFCASSPQGNQPQHFGDGTRLSIL.

This clone occurred once. V usage is TRBV6-2 or TRBV6-3 and J usage is TRBJ1-1; 8 positions agree with TRBD1. This CDR3 comprises 14 residues. V shed 7 bases, J shed 2 bases, and the junction held 6 bases outside the gene matches. Germline V gives CDR1 MNHEY, CDR2 SVGEGT. CDR3 amino acids: CASTPDRVNTEAFF. CDR3 DNA sequence: TGTGCCAGCACCCCGGACAGGGTTAACACTGAAGCTTTCTTT.

The gene calls are TRBV12-3 or TRBV12-4 and TRBJ1-1; D is unresolved. Trimming took 6 bases from V and 4 from J, leaving 12 bases between them. The CDR3 covers 13 residues. CDR3 protein: CASRASGFTEAFF. The DNA for the CDR3 is TGTGCCAGCAGGGCCTCGGGGTTCACTGAAGCTTTCTTT.

The chain combines TRBV6-5 with TRBJ2-2, with TRBD1 matching 9 bases. The CDR3 is made up of 16 amino acids. Germline V gene sequence: CDR1 MNHEY, CDR2 SVGAGI. The V segment lost 2 bases and the J segment 5 bases; nucleotides outside the gene matches: 6. The DNA for the CDR3 is TGTGCCAGCAGTTACCGGGACAGGGAGGCGACCGGGGAGCTGTTTTTT. Translation gives CASSYRDREATGELFF.

This rearrangement joins TRBV24-1 to TRBJ2-5, with D tentatively TRBD1 (7 bases). The V end was cut by 2 bases, the J end by 2 bases, with 20 bases between. In germline, CDR1 is KGHDR, CDR2 SFDVKD. There are 18 residues in the CDR3. CDR3 amino acids: CATSDSGAGQQTQETQYF. CDR3 nucleotide sequence: TGTGCCACCAGTGATTCCGGGGCGGGACAGCAAACGCAAGAGACCCAGTACTTC.

This clone was counted a few times. The CDR3 region is CASSQETSVLTYEQYF. The CDR3 DNA follows: TGCGCCAGCAGCCAAGAGACTAGCGTTCTTACCTACGAGCAGTACTTC. This chain uses TRBV4-1 with TRBJ2-7, with 8 positions matching TRBD2. This CDR3 comprises 16 residues. Germline loops: CDR1 MGHRA, CDR2 YSYEKL. V was clipped by 0 bases and J by 2 bases; unmatched bases: 6.

This clone showed up just a few times. The chain combines TRBV5-4 with TRBJ1-2, with TRBD1 matching over 7 bases. Trimming took 4 bases from V and 4 from J; bases not matched to a gene: 10. CDR1 is SGHNT, CDR2 YYREEE, per germline (reference sequence). The CDR3 consists of 15 residues. The CDR3 reads CASSNSRDSTYGYTF. The CDR3 DNA is TGTGCCAGCAGCAATTCCCGGGACAGCACCTATGGCTACACCTTC.

The chain employs TRBV2 and TRBJ2-3; D is unclear. The V end lost 7 bases, the J end lost 6 bases, and 14 bases lay between the germline ends. Germline assignment: CDR1 SNHLY and CDR2 FYNNEI. The CDR3 is made up of 13 amino acids. The CDR3 loop is CASTLGRRDTQYF. The CDR3 DNA is TGTGCCAGCACCCTCGGCCGGCGGGATACGCAGTATTTT.

This chain connects TRBV7-8 to TRBJ1-2, with 7 bases lining up with TRBD1. The V and J ends lost 5 bases and 4 bases, in that order; junction bases with no gene match: 7. The V gene's germline CDR1 is SGHVS and CDR2 FQNEAQ. The CDR3 spans 14 residues. CDR3 in amino acids: CASSQTGTAYGYTF. CDR3 bases: TGTGCCAGCAGCCAAACCGGGACAGCCTATGGCTACACCTTC.

There are a few counts of this clone. This chain joins TRBV27 and TRBJ1-3; tentative D call: TRBD1 (6 bases). The germline V and J ends were trimmed by 8 bases and 5 bases, with 22 bases remaining between them. The CDR3 spans 16 residues. Looked up from germline, CDR1 is MNHEY and CDR2 is SMNVEV (reference sequence). DNA of the CDR3: TGTGCCAGCGGATCCCTTGGGGGGGGCGTTCGAAACACCATATATTTT. It encodes CASGSLGGGVRNTIYF.